Each of the 23 T cell receptor beta chains below was sequenced from the same sample in a study of shared clonotypes between healthy human individuals. The table came from immunoSEQ multiplex PCR; TCRdb's copy has only in-frame clones and leaves some out. Of about 800,000 clones detected, around 96% appear once; the ten largest clones hold around 0.25%. It was CD45RO-negative cells, positively selected for CCR7, that made up naive CD8 cells, with terminally differentiated effector memory CD45RA+ cells excluded. Sequencing was done on a sample of naive CD8+ T cells sorted from blood. Receptors originate from a man aged 30-40 years in good health.

A note on this clone: Its ends do not fully match the called genes, so a read error is possible. The V call is TRBV5-4, the J call TRBJ2-7; 9 bases line up with TRBD2. Germline V gives CDR1 SGHNT, CDR2 YYREEE (reference sequence). The CDR3 consists of 14 residues. CDR3 amino acids: CASSLQTSGYEQHF. CDR3 nucleotide sequence: TGTGCCAGCAGCTTACAGACTAGCGGATACGAGCAGCACTTC.

This chain links TRBV14 with TRBJ2-5; D ambiguous. The germline CDR1 and CDR2 sequences are SGHDN and FVKESK. V lost 1 base and J lost 5, with 8 bases in between. There are 13 residues in the CDR3. CDR3 residues: CASSQAPGETQYF. The CDR3 DNA is TGTGCCAGCAGCCAAGCCCCCGGGGAGACCCAGTACTTC.

The gene calls are TRBV4-1 and TRBJ1-5; D unclear. CDR1 MGHRA and CDR2 YSYEKL come from the germline V gene. Trimming pared 2 bases from V and 2 bases from J, leaving 10 bases between. The CDR3 consists of 15 residues. The CDR3 region has the DNA TGCGCCAGCAGCCAAATCTGGGGAGGCAATCAGCCCCAGCATTTT. It codes for CASSQIWGGNQPQHF.

This chain connects TRBV29-1 to TRBJ2-7, with 9 bases aligning to TRBD2. This CDR3 spans 13 amino acids. Trimming took 6 bases from V and 2 from J; bases not matched to a gene: 5. The germline V gene has CDR1 SQVTM and CDR2 ANQGSEA. CDR3 sequence reads: CSVEREDPYEQYF. The CDR3 nucleotides are TGCAGCGTAGAGCGGGAGGACCCCTACGAGCAGTACTTC.

This clone has only one observation. The V gene is TRBV18, the J gene TRBJ1-5; TRBD1 aligns across 7 bases. CDR1 and CDR2 (germline): KGHSH, LQKENI. V was pared by 2 bases and J by 4 bases, with 11 bases of the junction left unmatched. The CDR3 length is 17 residues. CDR3 nucleotide sequence: TGTGCCAGCTCACCATCCGTAGGGGGCGCAGGGAATCAGCCCCAGCATTTT. It is translated as CASSPSVGGAGNQPQHF.

Comment on this clone: Distinct nucleotide sequences in the sample also encode this CDR3. The V gene is TRBV11-2, the J gene TRBJ2-7; TRBD2 is a possible D gene (5 bases). Trimming removed 0 bases from V and 1 base from J, with 10 bases in between. The CDR3 length is 15 residues. The germline V gene has CDR1 SGHAT and CDR2 FQNNGV. CDR3 nucleotide sequence: TGTGCCAGCAGCTTAGATAGCCCGGGATCCTACGAGCAGTACTTC. It yields the protein CASSLDSPGSYEQYF. The complete variable domain, with remaining parts taken from reference TRBV11-2 and TRBJ2-7, reads EAGVAQSPRYKIIEKRQSVAFWCNPISGHATLYWYQQILGQGPKLLIQFQNNGVVDDSQLPKDRFSAERLKGVDSTLKIQPAKLEDSAVYLCASSLDSPGSYEQYFGPGTRLTVT.

V and J are TRBV5-1 and TRBJ1-2, with D possibly TRBD1 on 5 matching bases. This CDR3 is 15 amino acids long. V lost 4 bases, J lost 3 bases, and 16 bases lay in between. CDR1 and CDR2 (germline): SGHRS, YFSETQ. The CDR3 loop reads CASSGGTALDYGYTF. CDR3 DNA: TGCGCCAGCAGCGGGGGGACGGCTCTTGACTATGGCTACACCTTC. The complete variable domain, with remaining parts taken from reference TRBV5-1 and TRBJ1-2, reads KAGVTQTPRYLIKTRGQQVTLSCSPISGHRSVSWYQQTPGQGLQFLFEYFSETQRNKGNFPGRFSGRQFSNSRSEMNVSTLELGDSALYLCASSGGTALDYGYTFGSGTRLTVV.

V is TRBV9 and J is TRBJ2-5; D may be TRBD2 (6 bases). V gave up 4 bases and J gave up 10 bases, with 20 bases separating them. Germline-derived CDR1 and CDR2 are SGDLS and YYNGEE. The CDR3 consists of 14 residues. As DNA, the CDR3 is TGTGCCAGCAGCAGATGGGACTCCGATAAGGTCCAGTACTTC. Protein sequence: CASSRWDSDKVQYF.

The chain couples TRBV7-2 to TRBJ1-3; unclear D gene. V shed 3 bases and J shed 0 bases, with 3 bases lying between them. Germline CDR1 SGHTA, CDR2 FQGNSA. This CDR3 region has 13 residues. This chain's CDR3 is CASSLYSGNTIYF. In DNA, the CDR3 is TGTGCCAGCAGCTTGTACTCTGGAAACACCATATATTTT.

The rearrangement uses TRBV4-1 and TRBJ2-7; weak D call: TRBD1 (6 bases). Germline CDR1 and CDR2: MGHRA and YSYEKL. The CDR3 contains 15 residues. V dropped 0 bases and J dropped 0 bases, with 9 bases sitting between them. In nucleotides, the CDR3 is TGCGCCAGCAGCCAAGAGGCGGACAGCTCCTACGAGCAGTACTTC. This translates into CASSQEADSSYEQYF.

This clone has a single count. V usage is TRBV15 and J usage is TRBJ2-7, with D perhaps matching TRBD2 (6 bases). V dropped 7 bases and J dropped 6 bases, with 13 bases sitting between them. The CDR3 totals 12 residues. Germline CDR1 is LNHNV and CDR2 is YYDKDF (reference sequence). The CDR3 DNA reads as TGTGCCACCAACAATGCGGGGAGCGAGCAGTACTTC. It encodes CATNNAGSEQYF.

The V gene is TRBV6-1, the J gene TRBJ2-1; unclear D gene. V was shortened by 4 bases and J by 5 bases, with 12 bases between the two germline ends. The germline gives CDR1 MNHNS, CDR2 SASEGT. The CDR3 extends over 14 amino acids. For the CDR3, the DNA is TGTGCCAGCAGTGCTGCGTACCTCGACAATGAGCAGTTCTTC. Its protein is CASSAAYLDNEQFF.

The chain combines TRBV5-5 with TRBJ1-3; D ambiguous. The CDR3 extends over 12 amino acids. Germline values: CDR1 SGHKS, CDR2 YYEKEE (reference sequence). Trimming stripped 7 bases from V and 6 bases from J, with 11 bases between. The CDR3 loop is CASSLGINTIYF. The CDR3 DNA reads as TGTGCCAGCTCCCTGGGGATAAACACCATATATTTT.

The rearrangement joins TRBV9 to TRBJ2-5, with 7 bases fitting TRBD2. With V trimmed by 0 bases and J by 4 bases, 9 bases remained unmatched. CDR1 and CDR2 (germline): SGDLS, YYNGEE. This CDR3 is 16 amino acids long. The CDR3 sequence is CASSVGVEVAGETQYF. CDR3 nucleotides: TGTGCCAGCAGCGTAGGGGTCGAGGTAGCGGGAGAGACCCAGTACTTC.

Turning to this clone: This sample includes further DNA sequences coding for the same CDR3. This chain connects TRBV28 to TRBJ1-5, with D hard to call. The CDR3 has 13 amino acids. V was clipped by 5 bases and J by 5 bases, with 10 bases between them. Germline V lookup: CDR1 MDHEN, CDR2 SYDVKM. CDR3 nucleotide sequence: TGTGCCAGCAGTCTGGACGGTGATCAGCCCCAGCATTTT. It yields the protein CASSLDGDQPQHF.

The chain carries TRBV7-9 and TRBJ1-4; 9 bases map to TRBD1. The CDR3 extends over 17 amino acids. Germline V CDR1 and CDR2: SEHNR, FQNEAQ (reference sequence). Trimming at V came to 2 bases and at J to 2 bases, leaving 6 bases not matched to a gene. The CDR3 nucleotides read TGTGCCAGCAGCTTACTCGGACAGGGGCCCACTAATGAAAAACTGTTTTTT. This translates into CASSLLGQGPTNEKLFF.

This chain uses TRBV13 with TRBJ2-7, with unresolved D. Germline V gene data show CDR1 as PRHDT and CDR2 as FYEKMQ (reference sequence). This CDR3 is 11 amino acids long. The V end lost 4 bases, the J end lost 8 bases, and 9 bases lay between the germline ends. In DNA, the CDR3 is TGTGCCAGCAGCTCGGGTGAGCAGCAGTACTTC. Translation: CASSSGEQQYF.

The rearrangement uses TRBV11-2 and TRBJ2-3; 9 bases are shared with TRBD2. The CDR3 length is 16 residues. The V segment lost 0 bases and the J segment 6 bases; nucleotides outside the gene matches: 7. The V gene's germline CDR1 is SGHAT and CDR2 FQNNGV. In DNA form, the CDR3 reads TGTGCCAGCAGCTTAGACGGTCTAGCGGGAACTGATACGCAGTATTTT. Translation gives CASSLDGLAGTDTQYF.

The chain has TRBV7-9 and TRBJ1-1; 7 nucleotides align to TRBD1. The CDR3 loop spans 13 amino acids. Looked up from germline, CDR1 is SEHNR and CDR2 is FQNEAQ (reference sequence). Germline trimming cut 5 bases from V and 3 bases from J; bases unmatched to any gene: 3. CDR3 sequence reads: CASSRQGHTEAFF. CDR3 bases: TGTGCCAGCAGCCGACAGGGCCACACTGAAGCTTTCTTT.

CDR3: CASSPGTGYEQYF. The CDR3, as DNA: TGTGCCAGTTCCCCAGGGACTGGCTACGAGCAGTACTTC. The V gene is TRBV2, the J gene TRBJ2-7, with D possibly TRBD2 on 6 matching bases. This CDR3 spans 13 amino acids. Germline-derived CDR1 and CDR2 are SNHLY and FYNNEI. V was trimmed by 9 bases and J by 3 bases, leaving 15 bases between them.

This clone was seen only once. The rearrangement uses TRBV6-1 and TRBJ2-1; D is undetermined. With 3 bases removed from V and 6 bases from J, the gap between germline ends came to 9 bases. This CDR3 is built from 13 residues. CDR1 and CDR2 from the germline V gene are MNHNS and SASEGT. The CDR3 here is CASSDWVGNEQFF. The CDR3 nucleotides read TGTGCCAGCAGTGATTGGGTGGGCAATGAGCAGTTCTTC.

On this clone itself: Other DNA variants within this sample encode the same CDR3. The chain carries TRBV5-6 and TRBJ2-1; tentative D call: TRBD2 (5 bases). The ends were cut back, 0 bases at V and 6 bases at J, with 7 bases in the middle. Germline CDR1 is SGHDT and CDR2 is YYEEEE. The CDR3 spans 13 residues. The CDR3 DNA reads as TGTGCCAGCAGCTTGGCTAGCTCCAATGAGCAGTTCTTC. It is translated as CASSLASSNEQFF.

The chain combines TRBV7-3 with TRBJ2-7, with 7 bases aligning to TRBD2. V lost 5 bases to trimming and J lost 7 bases; unmatched junction nucleotides: 11. Germline V gives CDR1 SGHTA, CDR2 FQGTGA. This CDR3 region has 14 residues. The DNA of the CDR3 is TGTGCCAGCAGCGTGGCTAGCGGCTTCAAAGAGCAGTACTTC. Translated: CASSVASGFKEQYF. The full variable domain, completed using reference TRBV7-3 and TRBJ2-7, is GAGVSQTPSNKVTEKGKYVELRCDPISGHTALYWYRQSLGQGPEFLIYFQGTGAADDSGLPNDRFFAVRPEGSVSTLKIQRTERGDSAVYLCASSVASGFKEQYFGPGTRLTVT.